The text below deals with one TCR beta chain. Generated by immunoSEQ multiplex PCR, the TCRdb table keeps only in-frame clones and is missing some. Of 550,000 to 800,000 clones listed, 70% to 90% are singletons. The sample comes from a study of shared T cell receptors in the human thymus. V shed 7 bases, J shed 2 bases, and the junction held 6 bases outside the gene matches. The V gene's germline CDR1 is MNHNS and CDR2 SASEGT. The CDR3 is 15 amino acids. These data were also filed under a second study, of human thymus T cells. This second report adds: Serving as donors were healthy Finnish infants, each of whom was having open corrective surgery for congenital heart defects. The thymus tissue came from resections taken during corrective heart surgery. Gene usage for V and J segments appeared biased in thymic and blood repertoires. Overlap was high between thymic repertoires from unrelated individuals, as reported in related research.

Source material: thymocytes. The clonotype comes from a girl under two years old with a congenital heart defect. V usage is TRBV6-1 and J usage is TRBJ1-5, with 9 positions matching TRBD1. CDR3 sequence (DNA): TGTGCCAGCAACAGGGGGCCGCTCTGCAATCAGCCCCAGCATTTT. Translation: CASNRGPLCNQPQHF.